This TCR beta chain was obtained from a study of cytomegalovirus exposure and HLA in healthy donors. Study-wide results and limits: An analysis was carried out at a later point. It showed that HLA-associated TCR beta chains were more clonally expanded than equally common non-associated chains. Later analysis associated a missense DCLRE1C variant with TCR beta V- and J-gene trimming. It was 150 or so TCR beta chains that were listed as cytomegalovirus-associated.

The primer mix had 60 Vbeta and 13 Jbeta primers. Only in-frame clones appear in the TCRdb table, and some are missing; sequencing was by immunoSEQ multiplex PCR. Recorded for this sample: around 140,000 clones. Looked up from germline, CDR1 is SEHNR and CDR2 is FQNEAQ (reference sequence). Trimming stripped 5 bases from V and 6 bases from J, with 4 bases between. The CDR3 contains 11 residues. In regard to this clone: Its antigen is unidentified.

The receptor was derived from a man aged 18 to 35 in good health and CMV-seronegative. Source material: PBMCs. V usage is TRBV7-9 and J usage is TRBJ2-2; D is ambiguous. The CDR3 DNA follows: TGTGCCAGCAGCCGGGCCGGGGAGCTGTTTTTT. Translated, it gives CASSRAGELFF. The whole variable domain, remainder taken from reference TRBV7-9 and TRBJ2-2, is DTGVSQNPRHKITKRGQNVTFRCDPISEHNRLYWYRQTLGQGPEFLTYFQNEAQLEKSRLLSDRFSAERPKGSFSTLEIQRTEQGDSAMYLCASSRAGELFFGEGSRLTVL.